This TCR beta chain appears in the sequencing data of a study of blood T cell repertoires in COVID-19. Overall study: Donors in the United States, Italy and Spain gave samples during acute or convalescent COVID-19.

Under the authors' procedure: Amplification of reference gene primers was used by the study to estimate nucleated cell counts. The data were produced by immunoSEQ multiplex PCR, yet TCRdb's version contains in-frame clones alone and is incomplete. Clone size and the V and J calls come from that table; the DNA yielded D and trimming. Among 350,000 to 450,000 clones, 80% to 95% were seen once, and the ten largest hold about 0.83%. In assigning cohorts, the study relied on participant-reported clinical history. In the 2 weeks before study entry, exposed participants met a COVID-19 case, which was PCR-confirmed or clinician-diagnosed. The V gene lost 2 bases and the J gene lost 2 bases, with 10 bases spanning the gap. The CDR3 covers 14 residues. Germline CDR1 SGHNT, CDR2 YYREEE (reference sequence).

The TCR was taken from a woman between 35 and 50 years old who had been exposed to COVID-19. Sequenced material: PBMCs or T cells enriched from blood (not recorded which). The chain carries TRBV5-4 and TRBJ1-2, with D possibly TRBD1 on 6 matching bases. In nucleotides, the CDR3 is TGTGCCAGCAGCTTCCCGGACAGAAACTATGGCTACACCTTC. It encodes CASSFPDRNYGYTF.